The 29 T cell receptor beta chains below were found in one sample sequenced in a study of vaccination effects on CD4 cells after COVID-19. Antigen specificity for these receptors is unknown. In the ViraFEST assay, antigen-specific CD4+ clonotypes were identified by expansion after peptide-pool stimulation. An approximately ten-day culture period preceded the isolation of CD4+ T cells. None of the vaccinated had previously contracted SARS-CoV-2, and their nucleocapsid antibodies tested negative. Clones were sequenced by immunoSEQ multiplex PCR, and TCRdb holds only the in-frame ones, with some missing. Of 55,000 or so clones listed, around 67% are singletons. The source material was CD4+ T cells from PBMCs cultured with SARS-CoV-2 spike peptides, sampled before COVID-19 vaccination. Source of these receptors: a human donor who received a COVID-19 vaccine.

The rearrangement links TRBV28 to TRBJ2-1, with a weak D call TRBD1 (6 bases). CDR3 length equals 16 residues. CDR1 and CDR2 from the germline V gene are MDHEN and SYDVKM. Between the trimmed V and J ends, which lost 2 bases and 6 bases, there was a span of 17 bases. CDR3 DNA: TGTGCCAGCAGTTTACTCCGGGACATGACCTTCAATGAGCAGTTCTTC. Translating it yields CASSLLRDMTFNEQFF.

This clone has only a few counts. The V gene is TRBV3-1 (or the pseudogene TRBV3-2), the J gene TRBJ2-2; D might be TRBD2 (5 bases). With 7 bases removed from V and 6 bases from J, the gap between germline ends came to 12 bases. Germline lookup yields CDR1 LGHDT and CDR2 YNNKEL (reference sequence). The CDR3 is made up of 13 amino acids. This CDR3 reads CASNSRGPGELFF. For the CDR3, the DNA is TGTGCCAGCAACTCTCGAGGGCCCGGGGAGCTGTTTTTT.

The chain has TRBV9 and TRBJ2-2; 10 nucleotides line up with TRBD1. The germline V gene has CDR1 SGDLS and CDR2 YYNGEE. CDR3 size: 16 residues. Trimming removed 4 bases from V and 5 bases from J; junction bases left unmatched: 8. The CDR3 bases are TGTGCCAGCAGCCGGGGACAGGGGCCTTCAACCGGGGAGCTGTTTTTT. The encoded protein is CASSRGQGPSTGELFF. The full variable domain, completed using reference TRBV9 and TRBJ2-2, is DSGVTQTPKHLITATGQRVTLRCSPRSGDLSVYWYQQSLDQGLQFLIQYYNGEERAKGNILERFSAQQFPDLHSELNLSSLELGDSALYFCASSRGQGPSTGELFFGEGSRLTVL.

The chain is built from TRBV19 and TRBJ1-1, with D possibly TRBD1 on 5 matching bases. Looked up from germline, CDR1 is LNHDA and CDR2 is SQIVND (reference sequence). V dropped 2 bases and J dropped 0 bases, with 13 bases sitting between them. The CDR3 sequence is 16 residues long. CDR3 DNA: TGTGCCAGTAGTATATTGGGGGGTACCATGAACACTGAAGCTTTCTTT. Protein: CASSILGGTMNTEAFF.

The V call is TRBV5-1, the J call TRBJ2-7; the D call may be TRBD1 or TRBD2 (5 bases each). The V gene lost 2 bases and the J gene lost 2 bases, with 14 bases spanning the gap. Germline CDR1 is SGHRS and CDR2 is YFSETQ. This CDR3 contains 15 residues. This CDR3 is CASSLHGGGTYEQYF. As DNA, the CDR3 is TGCGCCAGCAGCTTACATGGTGGGGGAACCTACGAGCAGTACTTC. The complete variable domain, with remaining parts taken from reference TRBV5-1 and TRBJ2-7, reads KAGVTQTPRYLIKTRGQQVTLSCSPISGHRSVSWYQQTPGQGLQFLFEYFSETQRNKGNFPGRFSGRQFSNSRSEMNVSTLELGDSALYLCASSLHGGGTYEQYFGPGTRLTVT.

The V gene is TRBV3-1 (or the pseudogene TRBV3-2), the J gene TRBJ1-3; D call uncertain. Trimming took off 5 bases at V and 5 bases at J, with 22 bases between the two ends. The germline CDR1 and CDR2 sequences are LGHDT and YNNKEL (reference sequence). The CDR3 has 17 residues. This CDR3 is CASSSVLPFTRRNTIYF. The CDR3 nucleotides read TGTGCCAGCAGCTCAGTGCTCCCATTTACACGACGAAACACCATATATTTT.

This clone was seen a few times. The rearrangement uses TRBV19 and TRBJ1-5, with D uncertain. Trimming removed 6 bases from V and 1 base from J, with 7 bases in between. The germline V gene has CDR1 LNHDA and CDR2 SQIVND (reference sequence). The CDR3 has 13 residues. This chain's CDR3 is CASSLGSNQPQHF. The DNA of the CDR3 is TGTGCCAGTAGCTTAGGCAGCAATCAGCCCCAGCATTTT.

The chain combines TRBV2 with TRBJ1-6; 9 nucleotides agree with TRBD1. The junction had 11 bases not matched to a gene; V was cut back by 8 bases and J by 9 bases. The CDR3 has 15 residues. Germline CDR1 reads SNHLY; CDR2 reads FYNNEI. Here the CDR3 reads CASGLTPGQGSPLHF. CDR3 in DNA: TGTGCCAGCGGACTAACCCCGGGACAGGGTTCACCCCTCCACTTT.

This clone has a single count. This chain uses TRBV10-3 with TRBJ2-1; 7 bases match TRBD2. This CDR3 comprises 14 residues. V lost 10 bases and J lost 5; bases outside the gene matches: 11. The germline V gene encodes CDR1 ENHRY and CDR2 SYGVKD. CDR3 loop: CATRGEAGNNEQFF. CDR3 bases: TGTGCCACCCGCGGGGAAGCGGGGAACAATGAGCAGTTCTTC.

The chain employs TRBV20-1 and TRBJ1-2, with 8 nucleotides matching TRBD1. The CDR3 is 13 amino acids. CDR1 and CDR2 from the germline V gene are DFQATT and SNEGSKA (reference sequence). With 3 bases clipped from V and 5 bases from J, the junction kept 5 bases outside the gene matches. The CDR3 here is CSASPGTGYGYTF. CDR3 nucleotides: TGCAGTGCTAGTCCCGGGACAGGATATGGCTACACCTTC.

This sequence joins TRBV6-2 or TRBV6-3 and TRBJ2-1, with D perhaps TRBD2 (6 bases). The CDR3 sequence is 14 residues long. CDR1 MNHEY and CDR2 SVGEGT come from the germline V gene. Deletions cut 5 bases from V and 5 bases from J, with 13 bases between. CDR3 sequence: CASSRLVRHNEQFF. In DNA form, the CDR3 reads TGTGCCAGCAGTCGACTAGTCCGTCACAATGAGCAGTTCTTC.

This rearrangement joins TRBV25-1 to TRBJ1-3; weak D call: TRBD1 (5 bases). The CDR3 covers 14 residues. The ends were cut back, 7 bases at V and 0 bases at J, with 10 bases in the middle. Germline CDR1 MGHDK, CDR2 SYGVNS. CDR3 sequence (DNA): TGTGCCAGCATCGACAGTTTCTCTGGAAACACCATATATTTT. Translating it yields CASIDSFSGNTIYF.

The rearrangement joins TRBV6-5 to TRBJ2-7, with D possibly TRBD1 on 6 matching bases. With 6 bases removed from V and 4 bases from J, the gap between germline ends came to 19 bases. The germline CDR1 and CDR2 sequences are MNHEY and SVGAGI. There are 15 residues in the CDR3. The CDR3 bases are TGTGCCAGCAGCCGAACCGGGACAACTATTTACGAGCAGTACTTC. Its translation: CASSRTGTTIYEQYF.

The rearrangement joins TRBV4-2 to TRBJ2-1, with a possible D match to TRBD1 (6 bases). Trimming took 1 base from V and 4 from J, leaving 17 bases between them. The CDR3 consists of 17 residues. Germline V gene data show CDR1 as LGHNA and CDR2 as YNFKEQ. The CDR3 protein is CASSQGFFRQGYNEQFF. CDR3 DNA sequence: TGTGCCAGCAGCCAAGGCTTTTTTAGGCAGGGGTACAATGAGCAGTTCTTC.

This clone occurred a few times. This chain joins TRBV30 and TRBJ2-7; D perhaps matches TRBD1 (6 bases). The V gene's germline CDR1 is GTSNPN and CDR2 SVGIG (reference sequence). V lost 8 bases, J lost 2 bases, and 10 bases lay in between. The CDR3 is 11 residues long. The CDR3 bases are TGTGCCATACAGGGCACCTACGAGCAGTACTTC. This translates into CAIQGTYEQYF.

V gene TRBV7-2 combines with J gene TRBJ2-7; unclear D gene. The CDR3 length is 11 residues. The germline V gene has CDR1 SGHTA and CDR2 FQGNSA. V was shortened by 1 base and J by 6 bases, with 4 bases between the two germline ends. The CDR3 nucleotides are TGTGCCAGCAGCTTAGTGGTCGAGCAGTACTTC. The encoded protein is CASSLVVEQYF.

The chain joins TRBV5-1 to TRBJ1-1, with D possibly matching TRBD1 (5 bases). Germline V CDR1 and CDR2: SGHRS, YFSETQ. Trimming shortened V by 3 bases and J by 3 bases, and 12 bases separated the two germline ends. This CDR3 contains 14 residues. The CDR3 DNA is TGCGCCAGCAGCTGGGCGCGGGGGGACACTGAAGCTTTCTTT. Its translation: CASSWARGDTEAFF.

CDR3 nucleotides: TGTGCCAGCTCACCACCGGGACAGTTAAACTATGGCTACACCTTC. It specifies CASSPPGQLNYGYTF. The V gene is TRBV18, the J gene TRBJ1-2, with 7 positions matching TRBD1. CDR1 and CDR2 (germline): KGHSH, LQKENI. The CDR3 contains 15 residues. J lost 2 bases, V lost 0 bases, and 3 bases had no gene match.

The chain has TRBV5-5 and TRBJ2-1; 7 nucleotides line up with TRBD1. The V segment lost 4 bases and the J segment 7 bases; nucleotides outside the gene matches: 8. Germline CDR1 and CDR2: SGHKS and YYEKEE (reference sequence). This CDR3 has 14 residues. CDR3 bases: TGTGCCAGCAGCCCCAGGGGCAGGGGGAATGAGCAGTTCTTC. This encodes CASSPRGRGNEQFF.

The chain links TRBV7-2 to TRBJ2-3; 9 bases are shared with TRBD2. Trimming at V came to 0 bases and at J to 1 base, leaving 2 bases not matched to a gene. In germline, CDR1 is SGHTA, CDR2 FQGNSA. This CDR3 has 16 amino acids. CDR3 in DNA: TGTGCCAGCAGCTTAGCGAGGACTAGCGGCACAGATACGCAGTATTTT. It specifies CASSLARTSGTDTQYF.

The genes are TRBV3-1 (or the pseudogene TRBV3-2) and TRBJ1-2; 10 bases match TRBD1. Germline CDR1 LGHDT, CDR2 YNNKEL (reference sequence). The CDR3 runs 15 residues. Trimming cost V 4 bases and J 2 bases; bases outside gene matches: 4. The CDR3 sequence: CASSPRGQGNYGYTF. CDR3 sequence (DNA): TGTGCCAGCAGCCCACGGGGACAGGGGAACTATGGCTACACCTTC.

The chain uses TRBV5-4 and TRBJ1-1; weak D call: TRBD1 (5 bases). The CDR3 contains 14 residues. Germline V gives CDR1 SGHNT, CDR2 YYREEE (reference sequence). Trimming cost V 1 base and J 5 bases, with 12 bases left between them. CDR3 protein: CASSLIGRETEAFF. In DNA, the CDR3 is TGTGCCAGCAGCTTGATTGGCAGGGAGACTGAAGCTTTCTTT.

CDR3 nucleotide sequence: TGTGCCAGCAGCCACCGGGACAGGCCCACCTTC. It is translated as CASSHRDRPTF. The chain links TRBV7-2 to TRBJ1-2, with TRBD1 matching over 8 bases. The length of the CDR3 is 11 residues. Unmatched junction bases numbered 6, after V lost 5 bases and J lost 13 bases. The germline CDR1 and CDR2 sequences are SGHTA and FQGNSA. The full variable domain, with the rest looked up from reference TRBV7-2 and TRBJ1-2, is GAGVSQSPSNKVTEKGKDVELRCDPISGHTALYWYRQSLGQGLEFLIYFQGNSAPDKSGLPSDRFSAERTGGSVSTLTIQRTQQEDSAVYLCASSHRDRPTFGSGTRLTVV.

The DNA of the CDR3 is TGTGCCAGTAGTAAATTTCCAGGGACAGAATATGGGGAGCAGTACTTC. It encodes CASSKFPGTEYGEQYF. The chain recombines TRBV19 with TRBJ2-7; TRBD1 aligns across 7 bases. The CDR3 totals 16 residues. Losses at the gene ends were 4 bases for V and 7 bases for J; bases not matched to a gene: 16. Germline values: CDR1 LNHDA, CDR2 SQIVND (reference sequence).

This chain joins TRBV6-4 and TRBJ2-1; possible D gene TRBD1, 5 bases. V was shortened by 8 bases and J by 7 bases, with 9 bases between the two germline ends. The CDR3 has 11 residues. Germline loops: CDR1 MRHNA, CDR2 SNTAGT. CDR3 loop: CASPRGNEQFF. In nucleotides, the CDR3 is TGTGCCAGCCCAAGGGGAAATGAGCAGTTCTTC.

The rearrangement links TRBV28 to TRBJ2-6; D perhaps matches TRBD1 (5 bases). Germline-derived CDR1 and CDR2 are MDHEN and SYDVKM. CDR3 length: 17 amino acids. Trimming shortened V by 5 bases and J by 0 bases, and 14 bases separated the two germline ends. The CDR3 reads CASSPQEILSGANVLTF. CDR3 coding DNA: TGTGCCAGCAGTCCACAGGAGATCCTCTCTGGGGCCAACGTCCTGACTTTC. Supplemented by reference TRBV28 and TRBJ2-6, the full variable domain reads DVKVTQSSRYLVKRTGEKVFLECVQDMDHENMFWYRQDPGLGLRLIYFSYDVKMKEKGDIPEGYSVSREKKERFSLILESASTNQTSMYLCASSPQEILSGANVLTFGAGSRLTVL.

The rearrangement links TRBV9 to TRBJ1-1; D uncertain. The ends were cut back, 2 bases at V and 2 bases at J, with 7 bases in the middle. In germline, CDR1 is SGDLS, CDR2 YYNGEE. The CDR3 contains 13 residues. The chain's CDR3 is CASSVHGNTEAFF. CDR3 nucleotide sequence: TGTGCCAGCAGCGTTCATGGAAACACTGAAGCTTTCTTT. The variable domain in full, with the rest retrieved from reference TRBV9 and TRBJ1-1, is DSGVTQTPKHLITATGQRVTLRCSPRSGDLSVYWYQQSLDQGLQFLIQYYNGEERAKGNILERFSAQQFPDLHSELNLSSLELGDSALYFCASSVHGNTEAFFGQGTRLTVV.

V and J are TRBV30 and TRBJ1-4, with TRBD1 identical over 10 bases. V dropped 1 base and J dropped 10; count of bases not matched to a gene: 3. The V gene's germline CDR1 is GTSNPN and CDR2 SVGIG (reference sequence). This CDR3 region has 13 residues. The CDR3 region is CAWSAGQGLKLFF. CDR3 coding DNA: TGTGCCTGGAGTGCGGGACAGGGGCTAAAACTGTTTTTT.

This chain links TRBV5-1 with TRBJ2-5; maybe TRBD1 (5 bases). The CDR3 contains 13 residues. Germline-derived CDR1 and CDR2 are SGHRS and YFSETQ. V was cut by 3 bases and J by 1 base, with 7 bases left in between. This CDR3 reads CASSSTGQETQYF. The CDR3 DNA reads as TGCGCCAGCAGCTCTACAGGCCAAGAGACCCAGTACTTC.